This T cell receptor (beta chain) was recovered during a study of T cell clones after liver transplantation. Study overall: In this trial, immunosuppression withdrawal was attempted within 2 years of liver transplant. TCRbeta sequencing after a pre-transplant mixed lymphocyte reaction identified graft-donor-reactive clones, later tracked in post-transplant blood. Tolerant meant at least one year fully off immunosuppression without liver enzymes above twice normal. Study results and limitations: These preliminary findings come from unstandardized post-transplant sampling times.

The protocol was immunoSEQ multiplex PCR, while the TCRdb copy is restricted to in-frame clones and leaves out a portion. The sample carries 95,000 to 130,000 clones, 90% recorded once. This CDR3 contains 13 residues. Germline CDR1 is SGHAT and CDR2 is FQNNGV. J gave up 8 bases and V 2 bases, and 2 bases lay outside the gene matches. Note on this clone: The antigen is undetermined.

This TCR derives from a human patient who received a liver transplant. The graft donor may have given rise to some T cells. The chain uses TRBV11-2 and TRBJ2-2; 7 bases agree with TRBD1. The sequences come from CD4+ T cells from blood, collected 12 months after liver transplant. The CDR3 loop is CASSLRGQGELFF. DNA for the CDR3: TGTGCCAGCAGCTTAAGGGGGCAGGGGGAGCTGTTTTTT.